The 22 T cell receptor beta chains listed next were all sequenced from one sample in a study of T cells after somatic rescue of genetic block. Sequenced by immunoSEQ multiplex PCR; TCRdb stores in-frame clones only, minus some. Among over 55,000 clones listed, about 90% were seen once. The sample taken for sequencing was peripheral blood mononuclear cells (PBMCs). These receptors came from a man aged 40-49 years.

The chain links TRBV7-2 to TRBJ2-1, with a weak D call TRBD2 (5 bases). Germline V gene sequence: CDR1 SGHTA, CDR2 FQGNSA. CDR3 length: 14 amino acids. Trimming took off 4 bases at V and 5 bases at J, with 12 bases between the two ends. CDR3 DNA: TGTGCCAGCAGCTCCCCCCGGGGAAACAATGAGCAGTTCTTC. Protein: CASSSPRGNNEQFF.

The chain couples TRBV19 to TRBJ1-5; no clear D gene. The CDR3 covers 17 residues. Germline-derived CDR1 and CDR2 are LNHDA and SQIVND (reference sequence). Trimming pared 5 bases from V and 0 bases from J, leaving 17 bases between. The DNA for the CDR3 is TGTGCCAGTAGTGACACTGGTACCGCTTATAGCAATCAGCCCCAGCATTTT. Translation: CASSDTGTAYSNQPQHF.

This chain joins TRBV4-3 and TRBJ2-7, with D perhaps matching TRBD1 (6 bases). This CDR3 has 15 amino acids. Looked up from germline, CDR1 is LGHNA and CDR2 is YSLEER. V lost 0 bases to trimming and J lost 3 bases, with 12 bases between them. CDR3 bases: TGCGCCAGCAGCCAAGAGAGGCAGGGGATCTACGAGCAGTACTTC. As protein: CASSQERQGIYEQYF.

V usage is TRBV7-9 and J usage is TRBJ2-5; maybe TRBD1 (6 bases). V gave up 1 base and J gave up 7 bases, with 19 bases separating them. This CDR3 has 16 residues. Looked up from germline, CDR1 is SEHNR and CDR2 is FQNEAQ (reference sequence). In DNA form, the CDR3 reads TGTGCCAGCAGCTTAGACCGGGGACATAGCAAGGTGACCCAGTACTTC. Amino acids: CASSLDRGHSKVTQYF.

The gene calls are TRBV19 and TRBJ1-2; D uncertain. CDR3 length: 15 residues. CDR1 and CDR2 from the germline V gene are LNHDA and SQIVND (reference sequence). With 6 bases removed from V and 0 bases from J, the gap between germline ends came to 14 bases. The CDR3 nucleotides read TGTGCCAGTAGACCGGACCGTAGGGCTAACTATGGCTACACCTTC. Protein: CASRPDRRANYGYTF.

The chain carries TRBV19 and TRBJ1-1; D call uncertain. CDR1 and CDR2 from the germline V gene are LNHDA and SQIVND (reference sequence). Trimming cost V 7 bases and J 1 base, with 10 bases left between them. This CDR3 is 13 amino acids long. DNA of the CDR3: TGTGCCAGTAACGCCGTCCCGAACACTGAAGCTTTCTTT. Translating gives CASNAVPNTEAFF.

The rearrangement uses TRBV9 and TRBJ1-1; D remains unclear. The germline gives CDR1 SGDLS, CDR2 YYNGEE. The CDR3 length is 14 residues. With 0 bases removed from V and 2 bases from J, the gap between germline ends came to 8 bases. CDR3 sequence: CASSVVADNTEAFF. The CDR3 coding sequence is TGTGCCAGCAGCGTAGTGGCAGACAACACTGAAGCTTTCTTT. Variable domain in full (rest from reference TRBV9 and TRBJ1-1): DSGVTQTPKHLITATGQRVTLRCSPRSGDLSVYWYQQSLDQGLQFLIQYYNGEERAKGNILERFSAQQFPDLHSELNLSSLELGDSALYFCASSVVADNTEAFFGQGTRLTVV.

The J gene is TRBJ2-7, the V gene TRBV9; the D is unclear. Germline lookup yields CDR1 SGDLS and CDR2 YYNGEE. V lost 3 bases to trimming and J lost 6 bases, with 13 bases between them. The CDR3 loop spans 13 amino acids. This CDR3 is CASSEASAGEQYF. In DNA, the CDR3 is TGTGCCAGCAGCGAGGCCTCCGCCGGCGAGCAGTACTTC.

With regard to this clone: One junction end disagrees with the germline gene, perhaps due to a read error. Other DNA sequences of this sample code for an identical CDR3. The rearrangement links TRBV2 to TRBJ1-1; TRBD1 is a possible D gene (5 bases). Germline V gene sequence: CDR1 SNHLY, CDR2 FYNNEI. The CDR3 contains 14 residues. The CDR3 reads CASSMGTANTEAFF. DNA for the CDR3: TGTGCCAGCAGTATGGGGACGGCGAACACTGAGGCTTTCTTT.

V usage is TRBV5-1 and J usage is TRBJ2-3, with 7 bases matching TRBD1. CDR1 and CDR2 (germline): SGHRS, YFSETQ. This CDR3 spans 15 amino acids. V shed 0 bases and J 2 bases; nucleotides not matched to a gene: 3. The DNA for the CDR3 is TGCGCCAGCAGCTTGGGAGGGACAGACACAGATACGCAGTATTTT. Protein sequence: CASSLGGTDTDTQYF.

V usage is TRBV29-1 and J usage is TRBJ2-1; 10 nucleotides align to TRBD2. V was clipped by 0 bases and J by 7 bases; unmatched bases: 12. Germline V lookup: CDR1 SQVTM, CDR2 ANQGSEA. This CDR3 contains 17 residues. The CDR3 region is CSVEDRPPSGSGNEQFF. The CDR3 DNA is TGCAGCGTTGAAGATCGCCCCCCTAGCGGGAGTGGGAATGAGCAGTTCTTC.

The gene calls are TRBV9 and TRBJ2-1; D assignment may be TRBD1 or TRBD2 (6 bases each). Germline lookup yields CDR1 SGDLS and CDR2 YYNGEE. The ends were cut back, 2 bases at V and 6 bases at J, with 18 bases in the middle. This CDR3 contains 16 residues. CDR3 nucleotide sequence: TGTGCCAGCAGCGTCCCGTGGGGGGCTGCCACCAATGAGCAGTTCTTC. Encoded protein: CASSVPWGAATNEQFF.

This chain links TRBV6-1 with TRBJ2-7, with D unresolved. Deletions cut 5 bases from V and 3 bases from J, with 11 bases between. The CDR3 runs to 13 residues. The germline CDR1 and CDR2 sequences are MNHNS and SASEGT. The CDR3 spells CASSTTTNYEQYF. The DNA for the CDR3 is TGTGCCAGCAGTACAACGACAAACTACGAGCAGTACTTC.

This sequence joins TRBV29-1 and TRBJ2-2; D gene ambiguous. This CDR3 is 16 amino acids long. Germline loops: CDR1 SQVTM, CDR2 ANQGSEA. The V end was cut by 7 bases, the J end by 1 base, with 19 bases between. CDR3 residues: CSAFSPLAENTGELFF. As DNA, the CDR3 is TGCAGCGCCTTCTCACCTCTGGCGGAGAACACCGGGGAGCTGTTTTTT.

The CDR3, as DNA: TGTGCCAGCAGTTTGGGACAGGGCGGCTGGGTGGTCTACACCTTC. Its translation is CASSLGQGGWVVYTF. The chain is built from TRBV6-8 and TRBJ1-2; 9 bases align to TRBD1. The CDR3 totals 15 residues. V lost 4 bases to trimming and J lost 10 bases; unmatched junction nucleotides: 13. CDR1 is MNHGY and CDR2 is SAAAGT in the germline V gene.

This chain uses TRBV5-6 with TRBJ1-3; 9 bases are shared with TRBD1. Trimming cost V 4 bases and J 9 bases; bases outside gene matches: 14. The length of the CDR3 is 16 residues. CDR1 SGHDT and CDR2 YYEEEE come from the germline V gene. DNA of the CDR3: TGTGCCAGCAGCAGCACCGGGACAGGGCAGGTTCTCACCATATATTTT. Its protein product is CASSSTGTGQVLTIYF.

This rearrangement joins TRBV4-1 to TRBJ2-3; D might be TRBD2 (7 bases). Trimming pared 0 bases from V and 2 bases from J, leaving 18 bases between. Germline assignment: CDR1 MGHRA and CDR2 YSYEKL. The CDR3 spans 18 residues. The CDR3 protein is CASSQDPPAGALTDTQYF. The CDR3 DNA sequence: TGCGCCAGCAGCCAAGATCCTCCGGCGGGGGCCCTCACAGATACGCAGTATTTT.

The count of this clone is one. This chain links TRBV5-1 with TRBJ1-5; maybe TRBD1 (5 bases). This CDR3 region has 13 residues. Germline V gene sequence: CDR1 SGHRS, CDR2 YFSETQ. V was pared by 3 bases and J by 4 bases, with 8 bases between. This chain's CDR3 is CASSSWGNQPQHF. CDR3 in DNA: TGCGCCAGCAGCTCATGGGGGAATCAGCCCCAGCATTTT.

This chain uses TRBV4-1 with TRBJ2-1; 15 bases are a match to TRBD2. V was clipped by 5 bases and J by 9 bases; unmatched bases: 2. CDR1 and CDR2 from the germline V gene are MGHRA and YSYEKL. The CDR3 is 14 residues long. The CDR3 DNA reads as TGCGCCAGCAGCGGGGGACTAGCGGGAGGTGAGCAGTTCTTC. This translates into CASSGGLAGGEQFF.

The chain joins TRBV5-1 to TRBJ2-5; the D gene is possibly TRBD1 (6 bases). Trimming shortened V by 0 bases and J by 5 bases, and 11 bases separated the two germline ends. Germline-derived CDR1 and CDR2 are SGHRS and YFSETQ. CDR3 size: 14 residues. As DNA, the CDR3 is TGCGCCAGCAGCTTGGGTAGGGGGATGGAGACCCAGTACTTC. Translated, it gives CASSLGRGMETQYF. Together with reference TRBV5-1 and TRBJ2-5, the CDR3 gives the full variable domain: KAGVTQTPRYLIKTRGQQVTLSCSPISGHRSVSWYQQTPGQGLQFLFEYFSETQRNKGNFPGRFSGRQFSNSRSEMNVSTLELGDSALYLCASSLGRGMETQYFGPGTRLLVL.

The rearrangement links TRBV2 to TRBJ1-1; possibly TRBD1 for D (5 bases). This CDR3 has 13 amino acids. Germline V gene data show CDR1 as SNHLY and CDR2 as FYNNEI. The ends were cut back, 6 bases at V and 4 bases at J, with 12 bases in the middle. This CDR3 reads CASSPDRVTEAFF. The CDR3 nucleotides read TGTGCCAGCAGCCCCGACAGAGTCACTGAAGCTTTCTTT.

The CDR3 loop is CASSILHTPGTEAFF. CDR3 nucleotides: TGTGCCAGTAGTATACTCCACACCCCTGGCACTGAAGCTTTCTTT. This rearrangement joins TRBV19 to TRBJ1-1, with D unresolved. Germline CDR1 reads LNHDA; CDR2 reads SQIVND (reference sequence). This CDR3 is 15 amino acids long. V shed 2 bases and J shed 4 bases, with 14 bases lying between them.